This record concerns one T cell receptor (beta chain) sequence. Every donor was a Caucasian adult from Nashville, Tennessee. This entry comes from a study of shared clonotypes between healthy human individuals. Study-level background: Participating donors consisted of two women and a few men aged 18 to 49.

Germline-derived CDR1 and CDR2 are SGHTA and FQGNSA. The CDR3 totals 12 residues. Trimming pared 2 bases from V and 6 bases from J, leaving 8 bases between. The replicate PCRs on unsorted PBMC were given approximately 300 ng DNA, which is 27,000 or so T cell genomes. Profiled with immunoSEQ multiplex PCR; TCRdb holds only in-frame clones, not every one. The table shows around 500,000 clones, with about four fifths occurring only once. The J gene is TRBJ2-7, the V gene TRBV7-2, with D perhaps TRBD2 (5 bases). The specimen was PBMCs. This TCR was recovered from a woman between 35 and 50 years old in good health. Some clones in this sample may be carry-over from other donors' samples. CDR3 sequence (DNA): TGTGCCAGCAGCTTAAATAGCGCCGAGCAGTACTTC. Amino acid sequence: CASSLNSAEQYF.